Following are 2 T cell receptor beta chains from one sample sequenced in a study of T cell responses to AZD1222 COVID-19 vaccine. Measured with immunoSEQ multiplex PCR; TCRdb has only the in-frame clones, and not every one. The data show around 80,000 clones, 87% seen once. This material consisted of peripheral blood, taken 28 days after the second AZD1222 dose. The source of these receptors is an adult who received the AZD1222 COVID-19 vaccine.

The chain is built from TRBV5-6 and TRBJ2-2, with 7 bases identical to TRBD1. The V gene's germline CDR1 is SGHDT and CDR2 YYEEEE. The length of the CDR3 is 16 residues. V lost 0 bases to trimming and J lost 2 bases; unmatched junction nucleotides: 4. In DNA, the CDR3 is TGTGCCAGCAGCTTGGACAGGGGTCCCAACACCGGGGAGCTGTTTTTT. It translates to CASSLDRGPNTGELFF.

This clone was recorded only once. The V and J genes are TRBV5-6 and TRBJ2-5; 8 positions agree with TRBD1. The V segment lost 4 bases and the J segment 5 bases; nucleotides outside the gene matches: 13. Germline V CDR1 and CDR2: SGHDT, YYEEEE. This CDR3 region has 16 residues. CDR3 sequence (DNA): TGTGCCAGCAGCCTAGCAGGACAGGGAACGGGTGAGACCCAGTACTTC. This encodes CASSLAGQGTGETQYF. Full variable domain (rest looked up from reference TRBV5-6 and TRBJ2-5): DAGVTQSPTHLIKTRGQQVTLRCSPKSGHDTVSWYQQALGQGPQFIFQYYEEEERQRGNFPDRFSGHQFPNYSSELNVNALLLGDSALYLCASSLAGQGTGETQYFGPGTRLLVL.